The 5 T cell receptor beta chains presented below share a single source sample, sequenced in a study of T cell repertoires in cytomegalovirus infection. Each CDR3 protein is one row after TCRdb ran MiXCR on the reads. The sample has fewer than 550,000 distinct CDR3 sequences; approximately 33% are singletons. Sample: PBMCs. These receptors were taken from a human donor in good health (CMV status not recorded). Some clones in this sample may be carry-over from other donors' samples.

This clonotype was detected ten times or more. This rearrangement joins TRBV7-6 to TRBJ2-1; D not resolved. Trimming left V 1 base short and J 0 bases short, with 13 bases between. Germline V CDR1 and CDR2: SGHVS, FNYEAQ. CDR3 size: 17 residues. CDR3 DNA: TGTGCCAGCAGCTTAGTCCCCGCTTACAGCTCCTACAATGAGCAGTTCTTC. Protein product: CASSLVPAYSSYNEQFF.

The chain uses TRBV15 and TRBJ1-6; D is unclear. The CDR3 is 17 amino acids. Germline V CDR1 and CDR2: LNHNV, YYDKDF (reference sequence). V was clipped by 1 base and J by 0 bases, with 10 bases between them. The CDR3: CATSRVTGSSYNSPLHF. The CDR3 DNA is TGTGCCACCAGCAGAGTGACCGGGAGCTCCTATAATTCACCCCTCCACTTT.

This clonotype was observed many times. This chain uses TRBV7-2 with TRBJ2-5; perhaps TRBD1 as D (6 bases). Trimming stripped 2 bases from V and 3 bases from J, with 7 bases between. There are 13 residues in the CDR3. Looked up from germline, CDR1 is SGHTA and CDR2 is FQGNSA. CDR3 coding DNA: TGTGCCAGCAGCTTAAACAGGGAAGAGACCCAGTACTTC. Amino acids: CASSLNREETQYF.

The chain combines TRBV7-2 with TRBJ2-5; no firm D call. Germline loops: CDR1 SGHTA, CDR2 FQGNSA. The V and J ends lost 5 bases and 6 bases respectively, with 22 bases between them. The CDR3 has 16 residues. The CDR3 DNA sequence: TGTGCCAGCAGCCCAAGAGGCTCGTTGTTCGGAAAGACCCAGTACTTC. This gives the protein CASSPRGSLFGKTQYF.

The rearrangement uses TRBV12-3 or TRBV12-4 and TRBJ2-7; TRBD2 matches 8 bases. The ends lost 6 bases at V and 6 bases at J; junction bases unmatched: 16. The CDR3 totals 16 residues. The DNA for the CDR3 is TGTGCCAGCAGCCCTATGCAGATCGGGGGGGCTCGCGAGCAGTACTTC. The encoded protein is CASSPMQIGGAREQYF.